This T cell receptor beta chain originates from a study of T cell repertoires in ileal Crohn's disease (dated by TCRdb to about 2019). Concerning the study at large: The median duration of disease was around 8 years, and at the time of surgery 30% to 35% of patients were active smokers. Every patient underwent surgery because of a complication, which was stricturing disease in 61% of cases and penetrating disease in about 39%. About half of the patients received postoperative therapy: fewer than 12 received thiopurines and 18 received anti-TNF agents. TCR repertoire analysis was performed in around 60 Crohn's disease patients drawn from a prospective multicentre cohort. The study was conducted in parallel with a multicentre cohort built to find predictors of early endoscopic recurrence after ileocolonic resection. A Rutgeerts score above i0 was used to define endoscopic postoperative recurrence. A total of roughly 170 mucosal samples from roughly 57 patients were sequenced, with samples obtained at several locations on the surgical specimen and at postoperative endoscopy.

Adults with ileal or ileocolonic Crohn's disease and an indication for ileocolonic resection were eligible for inclusion. Whole ileal mucosal biopsies were stored frozen at -80°C before DNA extraction. Genomic DNA was extracted from frozen whole biopsies with a TRizol-based method and quantified on a NanoDrop 2000 spectrophotometer. The germline V gene yields MGHRA for CDR1 and YSYEKL for CDR2. There are 14 amino acids in the CDR3, from cysteine to phenylalanine inclusive. Only the CDR3 portion is preserved as DNA: 42 bases, with reading frame beginning at the first base. V and J are trimmed by 3 bases and 5 bases, and the gene matches miss 4 bases of the junction. General study outcomes and caveats: A significantly higher proportion of clonal expansions was observed in active smokers at surgery than in non-smokers (approximately 26% vs 20%, p=0.02). More high-frequency clones were carried by sorted CD8 T cells than by CD4 T cells, suggesting that mucosal expansions were mainly CD8. Mucosal CD4 and CD8 T cells were sorted and sequenced only in a subgroup of patients, the size of which was not stated. Higher high-frequency clone percentages at surgery were associated with endoscopic recurrence; all patients with clonality above 26.8% (18/57) had recurrence.

For commercial TCRB immunosequencing, roughly 0.5 micrograms of biopsy DNA were submitted for each sample. Adaptive Biotechnology amplified the CDR3 regions from genomic DNA with a two-step multiplex PCR designed to control amplification bias. Primers for every V and J gene segment were used in the first PCR, and barcodes and Illumina adapters were added in the second PCR. CDR3 libraries were sequenced using an Illumina instrument. The paper's processing steps were these. Vendor-provided pipelines were combined with custom analysis of raw data in R/Bioconductor under R version 3.3.0. Clonality, which ranges from 0 to 1, was calculated as the inverse of the normalised Shannon entropy across all productive clones. High-frequency clones were defined as the repertoire share of the top 100 clones, retaining only clones passing a 95% confidence test. Repertoire diversity was measured with the Simpson index, and overlap between samples was measured with the Morisita-Horn index. TCRdb holds this immuneACCESS table with in-frame rearrangements only. Some clones are missing; in checked studies, unresolved V genes explain under half, and the rest has no known cause. V, J and clone size derive from that table, while D and trimming were established from the DNA sequence. The sample table holds 14,000 or so clones, of which about 85% were seen once. The ten largest account for approximately 3.3% of the sample.

As regards this clone: Its antigen has not been determined. Per-base qualities were not stored, and no clone one base away is much larger.

This receptor was identified in an adult with Crohn's disease. The chain uses TRBV4-1 and TRBJ1-5; 7 nucleotides in the junction match TRBD1. The sequenced sample consisted of ileal tissue. The DNA sequence is as follows: TGCGCCAGCAGCCACCCGGGACAGTATCAGCCCCAGCATTTT. Translation gives CASSHPGQYQPQHF.